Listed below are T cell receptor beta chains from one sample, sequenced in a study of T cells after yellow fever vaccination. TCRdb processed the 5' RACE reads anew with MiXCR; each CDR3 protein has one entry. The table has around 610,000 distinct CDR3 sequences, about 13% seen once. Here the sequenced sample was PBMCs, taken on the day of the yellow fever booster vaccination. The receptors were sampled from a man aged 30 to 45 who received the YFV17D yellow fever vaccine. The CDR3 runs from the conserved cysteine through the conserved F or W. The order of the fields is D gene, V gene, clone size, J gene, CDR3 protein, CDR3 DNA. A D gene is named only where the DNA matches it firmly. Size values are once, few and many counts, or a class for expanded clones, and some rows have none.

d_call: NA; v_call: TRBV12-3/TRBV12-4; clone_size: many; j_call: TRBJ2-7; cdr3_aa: CASSLAGGGEQYF; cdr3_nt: TGTGCCAGCAGTTTAGCGGGAGGGGGAGAGCAGTACTTC
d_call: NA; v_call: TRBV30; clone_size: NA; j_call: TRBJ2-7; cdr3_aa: CASRDNSYEQYF; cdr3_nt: TGTGCCTCCCGGGACAACTCCTACGAGCAGTACTTC
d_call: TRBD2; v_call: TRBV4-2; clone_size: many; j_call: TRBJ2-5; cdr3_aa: CASSQELLAGGQETQYF; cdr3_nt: TGTGCCAGCAGCCAGGAGCTACTAGCGGGAGGACAAGAGACCCAGTACTTC
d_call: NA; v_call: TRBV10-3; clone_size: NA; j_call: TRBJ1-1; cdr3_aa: CAISTRGVGTEAFF; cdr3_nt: TGTGCCATCAGTACAAGGGGTGTTGGCACTGAAGCTTTCTTT
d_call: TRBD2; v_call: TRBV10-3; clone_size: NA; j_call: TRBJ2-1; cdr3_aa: CAISRSETSLSLNQFF; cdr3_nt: TGTGCCATCTCACGGTCCGAGACTAGCCTATCACTGAACCAGTTCTTC
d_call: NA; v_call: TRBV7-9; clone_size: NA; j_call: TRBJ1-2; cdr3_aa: CASSSGLSSNYGYTF; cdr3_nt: TGTGCCAGCAGCTCTGGACTCAGTTCGAACTATGGCTACACCTTC
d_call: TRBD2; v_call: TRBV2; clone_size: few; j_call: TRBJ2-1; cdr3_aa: CASPSSGRLNEQFF; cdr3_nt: TGTGCCAGCCCGTCCAGCGGGAGGCTTAATGAGCAGTTCTTC
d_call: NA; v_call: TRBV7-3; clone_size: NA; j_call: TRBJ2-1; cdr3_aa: CASSSGQTYNEQFF; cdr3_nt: TGTGCCAGCAGCTCTGGGCAAACCTACAATGAGCAGTTCTTC
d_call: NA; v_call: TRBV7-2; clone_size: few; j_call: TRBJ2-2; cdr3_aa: CASTPLQSGTGELFF; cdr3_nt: TGTGCCAGCACTCCACTCCAGTCCGGCACCGGGGAGCTGTTTTTT
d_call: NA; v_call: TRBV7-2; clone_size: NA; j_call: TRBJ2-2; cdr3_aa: CASSLVASTGELFF; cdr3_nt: TGTGCCAGCAGCTTAGTAGCGAGCACCGGGGAGCTGTTTTTT
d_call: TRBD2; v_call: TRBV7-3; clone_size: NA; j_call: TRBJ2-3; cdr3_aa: CASSLGTRGDTQYF; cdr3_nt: TGTGCCAGCAGCTTAGGGACTAGAGGAGATACGCAGTATTTT
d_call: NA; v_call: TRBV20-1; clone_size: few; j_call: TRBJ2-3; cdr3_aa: CSARSIGTDTQYF; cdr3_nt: TGCAGTGCTAGATCCATAGGGACAGATACGCAGTATTTT
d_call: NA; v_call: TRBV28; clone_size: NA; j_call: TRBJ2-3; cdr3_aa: CASRPGTPAYTQYF; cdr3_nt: TGTGCCAGCAGACCCGGGACACCAGCGTATACGCAGTATTTT
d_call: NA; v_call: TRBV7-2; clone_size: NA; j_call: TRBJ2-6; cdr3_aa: CASSLHRSGANVLTF; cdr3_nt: TGTGCCAGCAGCCTTCATCGCTCTGGGGCCAACGTCCTGACTTTC
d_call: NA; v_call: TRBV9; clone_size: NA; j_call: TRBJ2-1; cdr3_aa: CASSVGNHGKTF; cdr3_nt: TGTGCCAGCAGCGTAGGCAACCACGGGAAGACCTTC
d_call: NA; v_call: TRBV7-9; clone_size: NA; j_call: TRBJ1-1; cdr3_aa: CASSRPSGVEAFF; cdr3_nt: TGTGCCAGCAGCCGCCCCTCAGGAGTCGAAGCTTTCTTT
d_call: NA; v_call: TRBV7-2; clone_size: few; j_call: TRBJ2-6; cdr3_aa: CANSAGSGANVLTF; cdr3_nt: TGTGCGAACTCGGCGGGCTCTGGGGCCAACGTCCTGACTTTC
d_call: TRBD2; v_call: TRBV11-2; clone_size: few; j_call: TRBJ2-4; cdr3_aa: CASSLRLAGAGAKNIQYF; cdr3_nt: TGTGCCAGCAGCCTCCGACTAGCGGGAGCTGGGGCCAAAAACATTCAGTACTTC
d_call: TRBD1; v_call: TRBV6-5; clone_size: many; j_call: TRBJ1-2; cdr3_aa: CATGQDMGYTF; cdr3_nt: TGTGCCACTGGACAGGATATGGGCTACACCTTC
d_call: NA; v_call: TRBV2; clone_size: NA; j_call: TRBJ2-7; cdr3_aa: CASSWPAYEQYF; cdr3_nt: TGTGCCAGCAGCTGGCCGGCCTACGAGCAGTACTTC
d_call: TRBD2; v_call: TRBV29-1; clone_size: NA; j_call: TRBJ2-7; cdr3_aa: CSASVGGSYEQYF; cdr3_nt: TGCAGCGCGTCGGTGGGCGGGAGCTACGAGCAGTACTTC
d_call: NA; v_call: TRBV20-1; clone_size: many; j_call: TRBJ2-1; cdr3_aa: CSATESGLYNEQFF; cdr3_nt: TGCAGTGCTACCGAAAGCGGGCTTTACAATGAGCAGTTCTTC
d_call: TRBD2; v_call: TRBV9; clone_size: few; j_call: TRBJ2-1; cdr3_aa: CASGSSGSQEQFF; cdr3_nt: TGTGCCAGCGGTTCTAGCGGGAGTCAAGAGCAGTTCTTC
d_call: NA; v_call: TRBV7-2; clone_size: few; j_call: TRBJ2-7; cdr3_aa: CASSLLESTHEQYF; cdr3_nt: TGTGCCAGCAGCTTGTTGGAATCTACCCACGAGCAGTACTTC
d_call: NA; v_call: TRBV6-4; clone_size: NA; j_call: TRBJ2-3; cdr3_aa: CASSEERGDTQYF; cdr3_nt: TGTGCCAGCAGTGAGGAGAGGGGGGATACGCAGTATTTT
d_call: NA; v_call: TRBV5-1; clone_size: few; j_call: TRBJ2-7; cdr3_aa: CASKPGLTSEEQYF; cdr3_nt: TGCGCCAGCAAACCCGGACTCACTTCGGAGGAGCAGTACTTC
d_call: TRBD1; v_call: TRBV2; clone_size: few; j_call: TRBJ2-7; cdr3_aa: CASSLQGPREQYF; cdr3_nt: TGTGCCAGCAGTTTACAGGGGCCGAGAGAGCAGTACTTC
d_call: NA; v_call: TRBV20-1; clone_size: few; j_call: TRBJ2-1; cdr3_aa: CSASPVDSGFYNEQFF; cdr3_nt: TGCAGTGCTTCCCCCGTGGATAGCGGTTTCTACAATGAGCAGTTCTTC
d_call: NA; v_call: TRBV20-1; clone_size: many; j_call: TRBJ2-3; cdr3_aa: CSARGITTDTQYF; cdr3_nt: TGCAGTGCTAGAGGTATTACAACAGATACGCAGTATTTT
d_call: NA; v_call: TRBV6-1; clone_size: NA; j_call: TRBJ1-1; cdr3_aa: CASAQGPQGGEAFF; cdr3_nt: TGTGCCAGCGCCCAAGGACCCCAAGGCGGTGAAGCTTTCTTT
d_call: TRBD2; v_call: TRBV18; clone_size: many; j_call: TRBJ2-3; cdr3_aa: CASSPLSGSPDTQYF; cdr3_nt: TGTGCCAGCTCACCACTTAGCGGGAGCCCAGATACGCAGTATTTT
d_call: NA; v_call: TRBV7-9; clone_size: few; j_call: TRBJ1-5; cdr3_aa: CASSWDGNQPQHF; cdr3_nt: TGTGCCAGCAGCTGGGACGGCAATCAGCCCCAGCATTTT
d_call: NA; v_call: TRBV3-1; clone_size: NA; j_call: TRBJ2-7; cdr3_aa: CASSQGNWNEQYF; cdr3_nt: TGTGCCAGCAGCCAAGGAAACTGGAACGAGCAGTACTTC
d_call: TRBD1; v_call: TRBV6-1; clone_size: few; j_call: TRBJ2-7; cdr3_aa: CASSRTSYLGQGRNEQYF; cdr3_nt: TGTGCCAGCAGCCGAACGTCGTACCTCGGACAGGGTAGGAACGAGCAGTACTTC
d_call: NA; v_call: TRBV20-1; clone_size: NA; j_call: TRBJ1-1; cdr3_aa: CSARGVMNTEAFF; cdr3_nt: TGCAGTGCTAGAGGGGTCATGAACACTGAAGCTTTCTTT
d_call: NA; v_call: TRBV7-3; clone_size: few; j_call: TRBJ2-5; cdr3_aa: CASSPGALQETQYF; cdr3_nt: TGTGCCAGCAGCCCGGGGGCTTTACAAGAGACCCAGTACTTC
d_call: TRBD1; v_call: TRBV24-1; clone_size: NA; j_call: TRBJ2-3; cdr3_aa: CATSGSTGATNTDTQYF; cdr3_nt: TGTGCCACCAGTGGCAGCACAGGGGCAACTAACACAGATACGCAGTATTTT
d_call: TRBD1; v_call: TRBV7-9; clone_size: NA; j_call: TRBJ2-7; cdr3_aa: CASRTGTGEYEQYF; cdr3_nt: TGTGCCAGCAGAACTGGGACAGGGGAGTACGAGCAGTACTTC
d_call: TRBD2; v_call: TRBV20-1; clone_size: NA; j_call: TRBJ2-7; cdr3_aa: CSARREAASYEQYF; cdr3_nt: TGCAGTGCTAGGCGGGAGGCCGCAAGCTACGAGCAGTACTTC
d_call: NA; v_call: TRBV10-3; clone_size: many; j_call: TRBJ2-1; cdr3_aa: CAISESAGLSVENEQFF; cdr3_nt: TGTGCCATCAGTGAGTCGGCCGGGCTTAGCGTAGAGAATGAGCAGTTCTTC
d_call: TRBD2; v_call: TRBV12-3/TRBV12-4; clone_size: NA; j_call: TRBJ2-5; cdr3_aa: CASSFGGTETQYF; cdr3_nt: TGTGCCAGCAGTTTCGGGGGGACGGAGACCCAGTACTTC
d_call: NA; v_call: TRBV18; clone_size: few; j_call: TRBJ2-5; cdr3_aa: CASSPGSPRPTQYF; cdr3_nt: TGTGCCAGCTCACCGGGTTCCCCTCGACCGACCCAGTACTTC
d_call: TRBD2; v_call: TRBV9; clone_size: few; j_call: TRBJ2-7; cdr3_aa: CASSPIPGLASYEQYF; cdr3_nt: TGTGCCAGCAGCCCGATACCGGGACTAGCATCCTACGAGCAGTACTTC
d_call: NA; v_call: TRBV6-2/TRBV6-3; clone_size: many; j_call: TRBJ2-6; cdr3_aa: CASSGANVLTF; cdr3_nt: TGTGCCAGCTCTGGGGCCAACGTCCTGACTTTC
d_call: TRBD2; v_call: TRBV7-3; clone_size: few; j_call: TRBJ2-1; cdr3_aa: CASNGGLAGASWQFF; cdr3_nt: TGTGCCAGCAACGGGGGGCTAGCGGGAGCCTCCTGGCAGTTCTTC
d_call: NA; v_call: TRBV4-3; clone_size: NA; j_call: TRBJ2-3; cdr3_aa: CASSQDPVFDTQYF; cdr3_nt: TGCGCCAGCAGCCAAGATCCGGTTTTTGATACGCAGTATTTT
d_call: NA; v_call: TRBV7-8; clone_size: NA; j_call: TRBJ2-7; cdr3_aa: CASSPPGATSSYEQYF; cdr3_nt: TGTGCCAGCAGCCCTCCCGGAGCGACTAGCTCCTACGAGCAGTACTTC
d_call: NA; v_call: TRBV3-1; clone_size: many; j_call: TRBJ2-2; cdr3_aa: CASSQGGPGTGELFF; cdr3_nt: TGTGCCAGCAGCCAAGGGGGTCCGGGTACCGGGGAGCTGTTTTTT
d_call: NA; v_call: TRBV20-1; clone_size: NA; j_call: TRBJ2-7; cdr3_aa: CSASKGTRSYEQYF; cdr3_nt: TGCAGTGCTAGCAAAGGGACCCGCTCCTACGAGCAGTACTTC
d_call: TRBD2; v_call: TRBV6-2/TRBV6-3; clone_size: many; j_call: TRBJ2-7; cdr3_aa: CASSQRDYTSGQYF; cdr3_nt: TGTGCCAGCAGTCAACGGGACTACACCAGCGGGCAGTACTTC
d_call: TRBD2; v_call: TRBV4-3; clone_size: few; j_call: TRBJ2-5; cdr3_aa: CASSQAGRTSGQETQYF; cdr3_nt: TGCGCCAGCAGCCAAGCGGGGCGGACTAGCGGCCAAGAGACCCAGTACTTC